This paragraph covers one TCR beta chain sequence. TCRdb's table, derived via immunoSEQ multiplex PCR, lists solely in-frame clones and lacks some. The sample records some 28,000 clones, roughly 91% being singletons. The sample belongs to a study of T cell changes during pregnancy in multiple sclerosis. Germline CDR1 and CDR2: MNHNS and SASEGT. V was pared by 3 bases and J by 4 bases, with 3 bases of the junction left unmatched. There are 13 residues in the CDR3. The rearrangement joins TRBV6-1 to TRBJ2-7; 7 nucleotides line up with TRBD1. This specimen was CD8+ T cells from peripheral blood mononuclear cells, taken before pregnancy. The origin of this receptor is a female donor with multiple sclerosis, enrolled in a pregnancy study. The CDR3, as DNA: TGTGCCAGCAGTGAGGGGACAGTATACGAGCAGTACTTC. Its protein product is CASSEGTVYEQYF.